The subject of this entry is one T cell receptor beta chain. The record originates from a study of PD-1 blockade in classical Hodgkin lymphoma. Libraries were prepared by immunoSEQ multiplex PCR; TCRdb keeps only in-frame clonotypes and omits some of them. The data hold more than 25,000 clones, with less than 80% observed a single time. After autologous stem cell transplantation all patients relapsed, and prior brentuximab vedotin exposure differed between cohorts. Germline V gives CDR1 SGDLS, CDR2 YYNGEE. Trimming took off 4 bases at V and 4 bases at J, with 13 bases between the two ends. The CDR3 extends over 14 amino acids.

The V gene is TRBV9, the J gene TRBJ2-3; tentatively, D is TRBD1 (6 bases). The clonotype comes from a human donor with classical Hodgkin lymphoma. This sample comprised peripheral blood mononuclear cells (PBMCs), obtained before the second cycle of nivolumab. The CDR3 nucleotides are TGTGCCAGCAGCCAAACAGGGCGCGCAGATACGCAGTATTTT. This gives the protein CASSQTGRADTQYF.